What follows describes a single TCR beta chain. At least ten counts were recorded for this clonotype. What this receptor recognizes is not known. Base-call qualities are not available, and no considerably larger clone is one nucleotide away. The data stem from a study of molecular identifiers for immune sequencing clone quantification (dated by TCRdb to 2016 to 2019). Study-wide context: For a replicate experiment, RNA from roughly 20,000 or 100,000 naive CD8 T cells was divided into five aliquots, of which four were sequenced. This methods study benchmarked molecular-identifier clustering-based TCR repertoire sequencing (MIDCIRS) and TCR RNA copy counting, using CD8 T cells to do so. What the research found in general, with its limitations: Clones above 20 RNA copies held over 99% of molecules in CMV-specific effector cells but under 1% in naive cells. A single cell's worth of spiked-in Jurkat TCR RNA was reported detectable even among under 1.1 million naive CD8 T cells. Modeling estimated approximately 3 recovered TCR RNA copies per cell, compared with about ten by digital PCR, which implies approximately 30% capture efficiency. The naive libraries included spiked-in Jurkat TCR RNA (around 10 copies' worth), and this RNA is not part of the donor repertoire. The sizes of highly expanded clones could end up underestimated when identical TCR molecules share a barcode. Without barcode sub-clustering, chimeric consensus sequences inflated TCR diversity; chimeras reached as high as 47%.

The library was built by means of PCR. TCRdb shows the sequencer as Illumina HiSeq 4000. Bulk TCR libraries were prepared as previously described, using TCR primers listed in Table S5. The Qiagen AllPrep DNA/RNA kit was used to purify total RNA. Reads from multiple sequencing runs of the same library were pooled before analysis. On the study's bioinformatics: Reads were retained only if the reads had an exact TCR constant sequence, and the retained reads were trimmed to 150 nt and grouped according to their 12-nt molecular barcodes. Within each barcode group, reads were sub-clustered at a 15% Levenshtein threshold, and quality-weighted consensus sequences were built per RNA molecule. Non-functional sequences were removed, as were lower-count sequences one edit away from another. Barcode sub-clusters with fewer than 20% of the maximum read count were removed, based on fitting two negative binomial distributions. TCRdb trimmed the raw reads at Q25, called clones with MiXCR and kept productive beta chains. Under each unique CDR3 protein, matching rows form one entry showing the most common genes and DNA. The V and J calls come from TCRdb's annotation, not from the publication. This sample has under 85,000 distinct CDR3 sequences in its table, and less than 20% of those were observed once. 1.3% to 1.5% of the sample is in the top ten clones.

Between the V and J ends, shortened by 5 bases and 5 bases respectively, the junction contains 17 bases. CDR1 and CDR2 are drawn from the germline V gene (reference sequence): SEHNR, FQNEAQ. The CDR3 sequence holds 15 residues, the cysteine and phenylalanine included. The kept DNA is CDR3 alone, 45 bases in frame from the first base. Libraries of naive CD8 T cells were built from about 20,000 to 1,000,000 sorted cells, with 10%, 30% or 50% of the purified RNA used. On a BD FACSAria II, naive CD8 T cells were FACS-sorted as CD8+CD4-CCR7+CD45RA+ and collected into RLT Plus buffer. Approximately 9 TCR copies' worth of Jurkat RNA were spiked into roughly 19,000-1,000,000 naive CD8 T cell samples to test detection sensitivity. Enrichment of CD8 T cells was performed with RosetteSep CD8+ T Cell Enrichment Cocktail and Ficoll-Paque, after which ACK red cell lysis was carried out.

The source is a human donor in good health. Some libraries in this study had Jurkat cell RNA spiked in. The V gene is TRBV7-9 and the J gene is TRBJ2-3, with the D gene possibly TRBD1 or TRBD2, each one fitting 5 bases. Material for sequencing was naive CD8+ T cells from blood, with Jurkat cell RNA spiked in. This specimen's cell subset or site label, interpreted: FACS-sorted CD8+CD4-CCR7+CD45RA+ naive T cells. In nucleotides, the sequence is TGTGCCAGCAGCCCCCCGGGGCCCGACGAAGATACGCAGTATTTT. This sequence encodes CASSPPGPDEDTQYF.